The 17 T cell receptor beta chains given below trace back to one sample, sequenced in a study of cytomegalovirus exposure and HLA in healthy donors (TCRdb year 2017). Receptors were amplified or captured by the immunoSEQ multiplex PCR assay. For the multiplex PCR, a mixture combining 60 forward primers for TCR Vbeta segments and 13 reverse primers for TCR Jbeta segments was used. Not all clones reach the TCRdb copy of this immuneACCESS table, which keeps in-frame sequences only. Checked studies attribute under half of the gap to unresolved V genes and leave the rest unexplained. The sample has approximately 95,000 clones on record, approximately 72% of them singletons. Of the sample, about 10% is held by the ten largest clones. Sequenced: PBMCs. These receptors all stem from a man between 18 and 29 years old in good health and CMV-seropositive.

This chain connects TRBV5-1 to TRBJ2-7; no definite D call. CDR1 SGHRS and CDR2 YFSETQ come from the germline V gene. The CDR3 is made up of 13 amino acids. Trimming removed 0 bases from V and 2 bases from J, with 6 bases in between. The CDR3 reads CASSLDSPYEQYF. The CDR3 coding sequence is TGCGCCAGCAGCTTGGACAGCCCCTACGAGCAGTACTTC.

J is TRBJ1-5 and V is TRBV18, with TRBD1 as a possible D gene (5 bases). The CDR3 covers 13 residues. V gave up 6 bases and J gave up 6 bases, with 12 bases separating them. Germline CDR1 KGHSH, CDR2 LQKENI. CDR3 sequence (DNA): TGTGCCAGCTCCGAAGGGGAGGCTCAGCCCCAGCATTTT. Amino acid sequence: CASSEGEAQPQHF. Drawing the rest from reference TRBV18 and TRBJ1-5, the complete variable domain is NAGVMQNPRHLVRRRGQEARLRCSPMKGHSHVYWYRQLPEEGLKFMVYLQKENIIDESGMPKERFSAEFPKEGPSILRIQQVVRGDSAAYFCASSEGEAQPQHFGDGTRLSIL.

V usage is TRBV30 and J usage is TRBJ1-5, with 7 positions matching TRBD1. CDR3 length equals 13 residues. V dropped 3 bases and J dropped 4; count of bases not matched to a gene: 3. Germline V CDR1 and CDR2: GTSNPN, SVGIG (reference sequence). CDR3 amino acids: CAWRGQLNQPQHF. The CDR3 region has the DNA TGTGCCTGGAGGGGACAGTTGAATCAGCCCCAGCATTTT.

This chain joins TRBV28 and TRBJ2-7, with 7 positions matching TRBD1. The CDR3 loop spans 14 amino acids. Trimming cost V 7 bases and J 1 base; bases outside gene matches: 7. Germline CDR1 is MDHEN and CDR2 is SYDVKM. The CDR3 coding sequence is TGTGCCAGCATTCGGGACAGTTATTCCTACGAGCAGTACTTC. Amino acid sequence: CASIRDSYSYEQYF.

CDR3 nucleotide sequence: TGTGCCAGCAGAGGGACAGGCAACACCGGGGAGCTGTTTTTT. This sequence encodes CASRGTGNTGELFF. The chain carries TRBV27 and TRBJ2-2; 8 bases line up with TRBD1. The length of the CDR3 is 14 residues. Trimming cost V 6 bases and J 2 bases; bases outside gene matches: 2. Germline V CDR1 and CDR2: MNHEY, SMNVEV (reference sequence).

CDR3 amino acids: CASSKGGGLWEQFF. The CDR3 nucleotides read TGTGCCAGTAGCAAGGGCGGGGGCCTCTGGGAGCAGTTCTTC. This chain joins TRBV19 and TRBJ2-1, with a possible D match to TRBD2 (7 bases). Deletions cut 6 bases from V and 10 bases from J, with 19 bases between. CDR1 LNHDA and CDR2 SQIVND come from the germline V gene (reference sequence). The CDR3 loop spans 14 amino acids.

The J gene is TRBJ2-2, the V gene TRBV7-9; D is possibly TRBD1 (5 bases). Germline values: CDR1 SEHNR, CDR2 FQNEAQ (reference sequence). This CDR3 spans 15 amino acids. Trimming took 3 bases from V and 3 from J, leaving 11 bases between them. This CDR3 reads CASSFSRAYTGELFF. CDR3 sequence (DNA): TGTGCCAGCAGCTTTAGCAGGGCTTACACCGGGGAGCTGTTTTTT.

The rearrangement joins TRBV5-1 to TRBJ2-7; TRBD2 matches 7 bases. V dropped 7 bases and J dropped 2; count of bases not matched to a gene: 6. The length of the CDR3 is 13 residues. Germline V gives CDR1 SGHRS, CDR2 YFSETQ. CDR3 nucleotides: TGCGCCAGCGCCCGGGGGGAAACCTACGAGCAGTACTTC. This encodes CASARGETYEQYF.

The rearrangement uses TRBV5-1 and TRBJ2-4; TRBD2 matches 11 bases. CDR1 SGHRS and CDR2 YFSETQ come from the germline V gene. CDR3 length: 18 amino acids. V lost 4 bases, J lost 0 bases, and 9 bases stayed unmatched. The DNA for the CDR3 is TGCGCCAGCAGCCTTACTAGCGGGGGTCGCTTAGCCAAAAACATTCAGTACTTC. It translates to CASSLTSGGRLAKNIQYF.

This chain joins TRBV2 and TRBJ2-2, with 14 bases matching TRBD2. From germline, CDR1 is SNHLY and CDR2 FYNNEI. The CDR3 contains 19 residues. Trimming at V came to 6 bases and at J to 5 bases, leaving 14 bases not matched to a gene. The CDR3 reads CASSDDGLAGGLRTGELFF. For the CDR3, the DNA is TGTGCCAGCAGCGACGACGGACTAGCGGGGGGCTTAAGGACCGGGGAGCTGTTTTTT.

The chain has TRBV5-1 and TRBJ2-7; weak D call: TRBD1 (6 bases). Germline V CDR1 and CDR2: SGHRS, YFSETQ. The CDR3 is 15 amino acids. Trimming cost V 2 bases and J 0 bases, with 12 bases left between them. DNA of the CDR3: TGCGCCAGCAGCTTTAGGCAGGGGAGCTCCTACGAGCAGTACTTC. Translation gives CASSFRQGSSYEQYF.

This clone was recorded a few times. CDR3 in DNA: TGTGCCAGCAGCGTAGAGGGACTAGCGTCCGAGCAGTACTTC. Translating gives CASSVEGLASEQYF. The chain carries TRBV9 and TRBJ2-7; TRBD2 matches 10 bases. J lost 6 bases, V lost 0 bases, and 3 bases had no gene match. Germline values: CDR1 SGDLS, CDR2 YYNGEE. This CDR3 comprises 14 residues.

V and J are TRBV4-2 and TRBJ1-2; the match to TRBD1 covers 7 bases. The CDR3 runs to 16 residues. Germline values: CDR1 LGHNA, CDR2 YNFKEQ. V gave up 2 bases and J gave up 4 bases; unmatched junction bases: 10. The CDR3 nucleotides are TGTGCCAGCAGCCAACCGGGACAGCAATTTAGCTATGGCTACACCTTC. Translated: CASSQPGQQFSYGYTF.

The chain carries TRBV6-1 and TRBJ2-7; D is perhaps TRBD1 (6 bases). The CDR3 has 14 amino acids. The V and J ends lost 6 bases and 2 bases respectively, with 14 bases between them. The germline CDR1 and CDR2 sequences are MNHNS and SASEGT. DNA of the CDR3: TGTGCCAGCAGGGCACAGGGTCTAACCTACGAGCAGTACTTC. This encodes CASRAQGLTYEQYF.

This sequence joins TRBV11-2 and TRBJ2-7; 7 bases line up with TRBD2. Germline trimming cut 5 bases from V and 2 bases from J; bases unmatched to any gene: 9. CDR3 size: 15 residues. In germline, CDR1 is SGHAT, CDR2 FQNNGV. The CDR3 loop reads CASSPDIRGAYEQYF. CDR3 nucleotide sequence: TGTGCCAGCAGCCCAGACATCCGGGGGGCCTACGAGCAGTACTTC. The variable domain in full, with the rest retrieved from reference TRBV11-2 and TRBJ2-7, is EAGVAQSPRYKIIEKRQSVAFWCNPISGHATLYWYQQILGQGPKLLIQFQNNGVVDDSQLPKDRFSAERLKGVDSTLKIQPAKLEDSAVYLCASSPDIRGAYEQYFGPGTRLTVT.

This rearrangement joins TRBV11-2 to TRBJ1-2; 7 bases map to TRBD1. Germline values: CDR1 SGHAT, CDR2 FQNNGV. V lost 0 bases to trimming and J lost 4 bases; unmatched junction nucleotides: 2. The CDR3 covers 14 residues. The CDR3 DNA reads as TGTGCCAGCAGCTTAGAGGCAGGGGGCTATGGCTACACCTTC. Its protein is CASSLEAGGYGYTF. The complete variable domain, with remaining parts taken from reference TRBV11-2 and TRBJ1-2, reads EAGVAQSPRYKIIEKRQSVAFWCNPISGHATLYWYQQILGQGPKLLIQFQNNGVVDDSQLPKDRFSAERLKGVDSTLKIQPAKLEDSAVYLCASSLEAGGYGYTFGSGTRLTVV.

The V gene is TRBV27, the J gene TRBJ1-5; 8 bases are shared with TRBD1. Germline V gene sequence: CDR1 MNHEY, CDR2 SMNVEV (reference sequence). V lost 6 bases and J lost 5; bases outside the gene matches: 6. This CDR3 comprises 14 residues. The CDR3 protein is CASSPGTGHQPQHF. The CDR3 DNA reads as TGTGCCAGCAGCCCTGGGACAGGACATCAGCCCCAGCATTTT.